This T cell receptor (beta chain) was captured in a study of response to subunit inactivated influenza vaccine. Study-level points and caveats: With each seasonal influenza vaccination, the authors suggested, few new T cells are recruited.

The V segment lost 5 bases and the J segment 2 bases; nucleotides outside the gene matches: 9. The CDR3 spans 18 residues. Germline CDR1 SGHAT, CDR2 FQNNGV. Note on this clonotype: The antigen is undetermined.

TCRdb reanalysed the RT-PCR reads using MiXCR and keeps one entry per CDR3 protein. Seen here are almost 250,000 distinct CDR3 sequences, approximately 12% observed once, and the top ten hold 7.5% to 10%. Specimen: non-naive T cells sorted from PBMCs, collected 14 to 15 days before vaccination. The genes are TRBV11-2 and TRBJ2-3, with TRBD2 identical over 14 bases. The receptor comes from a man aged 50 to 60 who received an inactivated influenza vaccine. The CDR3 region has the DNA TGTGCCAGCAGCCATTCTGGACTAGCGGGGGGTATCACAGATACGCAGTATTTT. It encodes CASSHSGLAGGITDTQYF.